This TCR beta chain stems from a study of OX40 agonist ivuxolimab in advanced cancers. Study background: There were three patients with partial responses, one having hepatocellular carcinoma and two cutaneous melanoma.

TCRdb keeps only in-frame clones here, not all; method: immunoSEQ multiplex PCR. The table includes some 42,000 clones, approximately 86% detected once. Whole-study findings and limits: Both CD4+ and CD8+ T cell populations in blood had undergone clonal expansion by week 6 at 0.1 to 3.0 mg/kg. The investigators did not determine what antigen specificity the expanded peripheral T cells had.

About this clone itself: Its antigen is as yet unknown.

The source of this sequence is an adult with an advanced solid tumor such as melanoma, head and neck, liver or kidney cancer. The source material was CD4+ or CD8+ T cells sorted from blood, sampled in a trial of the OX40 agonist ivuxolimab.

The CDR3 DNA reads TGTGCCAGCAGCTTAGTGGGACTAGCTGGGCGCTCCTACAATGAGCAGTTCTTC. Residues: CASSLVGLAGRSYNEQFF. The chain carries TRBV7-2 and TRBJ2-1, with 9 bases that match TRBD2. Trimming at V came to 1 base and at J to 0 bases, leaving 7 bases not matched to a gene. This CDR3 comprises 18 residues. Looked up from germline, CDR1 is SGHTA and CDR2 is FQGNSA. Complete variable domain (other parts from reference TRBV7-2 and TRBJ2-1): GAGVSQSPSNKVTEKGKDVELRCDPISGHTALYWYRQSLGQGLEFLIYFQGNSAPDKSGLPSDRFSAERTGGSVSTLTIQRTQQEDSAVYLCASSLVGLAGRSYNEQFFGPGTRLTVL.